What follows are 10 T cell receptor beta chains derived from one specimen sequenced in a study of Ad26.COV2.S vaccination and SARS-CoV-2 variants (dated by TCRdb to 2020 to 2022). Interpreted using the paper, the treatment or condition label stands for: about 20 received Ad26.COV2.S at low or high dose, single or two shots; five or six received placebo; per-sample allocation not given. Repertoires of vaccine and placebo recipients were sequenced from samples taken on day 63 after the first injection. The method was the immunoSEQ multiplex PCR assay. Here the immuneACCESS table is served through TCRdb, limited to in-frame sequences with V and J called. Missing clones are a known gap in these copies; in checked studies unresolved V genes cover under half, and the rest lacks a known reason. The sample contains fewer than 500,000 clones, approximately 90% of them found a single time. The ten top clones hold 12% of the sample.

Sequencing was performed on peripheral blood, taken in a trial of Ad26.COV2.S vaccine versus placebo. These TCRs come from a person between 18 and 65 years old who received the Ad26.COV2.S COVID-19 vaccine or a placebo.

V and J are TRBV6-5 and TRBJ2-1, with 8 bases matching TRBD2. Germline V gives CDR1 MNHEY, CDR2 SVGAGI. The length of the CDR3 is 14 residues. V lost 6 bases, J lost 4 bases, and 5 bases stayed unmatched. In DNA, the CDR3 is TGTGCCAGCAGACCGGGACTAGGTTACAATGAGCAGTTCTTC. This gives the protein CASRPGLGYNEQFF.

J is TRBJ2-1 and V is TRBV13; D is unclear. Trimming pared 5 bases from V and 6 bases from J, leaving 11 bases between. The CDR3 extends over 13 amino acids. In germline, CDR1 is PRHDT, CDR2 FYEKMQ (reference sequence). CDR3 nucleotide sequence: TGTGCCAGCAGCCCCCCCTTCCCCAATGAGCAGTTCTTC. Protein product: CASSPPFPNEQFF.

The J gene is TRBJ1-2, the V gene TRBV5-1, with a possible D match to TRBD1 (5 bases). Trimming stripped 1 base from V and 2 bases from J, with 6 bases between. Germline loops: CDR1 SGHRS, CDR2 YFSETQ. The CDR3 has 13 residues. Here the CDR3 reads CASSLRQNYGYTF. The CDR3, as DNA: TGCGCCAGCAGCTTGAGACAGAACTATGGCTACACCTTC.

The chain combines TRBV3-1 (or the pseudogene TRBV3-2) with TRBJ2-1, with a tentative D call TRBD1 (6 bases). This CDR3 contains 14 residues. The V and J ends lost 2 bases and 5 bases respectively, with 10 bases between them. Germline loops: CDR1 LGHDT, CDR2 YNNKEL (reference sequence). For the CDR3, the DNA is TGTGCCAGCAGCCAATCGGACAGCGACAATGAGCAGTTCTTC. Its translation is CASSQSDSDNEQFF.

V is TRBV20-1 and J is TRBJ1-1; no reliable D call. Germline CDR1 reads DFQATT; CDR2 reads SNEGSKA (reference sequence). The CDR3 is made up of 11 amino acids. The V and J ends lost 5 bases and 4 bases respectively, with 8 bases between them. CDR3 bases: TGCAGTGCTCAGGCGATCACTGAAGCTTTCTTT. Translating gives CSAQAITEAFF.

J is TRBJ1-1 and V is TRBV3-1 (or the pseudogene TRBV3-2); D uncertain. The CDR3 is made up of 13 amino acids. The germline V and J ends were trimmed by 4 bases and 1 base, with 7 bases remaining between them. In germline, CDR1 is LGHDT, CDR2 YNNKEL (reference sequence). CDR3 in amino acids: CASSPWTNTEAFF. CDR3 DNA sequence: TGTGCCAGCAGCCCTTGGACGAACACTGAAGCTTTCTTT.

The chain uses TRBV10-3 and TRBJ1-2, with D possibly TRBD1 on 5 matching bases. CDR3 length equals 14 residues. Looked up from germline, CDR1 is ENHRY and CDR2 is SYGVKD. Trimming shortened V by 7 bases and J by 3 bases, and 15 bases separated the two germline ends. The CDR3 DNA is TGTGCCATCACCAACCCGAGGGGCCACTATGGCTACACCTTC. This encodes CAITNPRGHYGYTF.

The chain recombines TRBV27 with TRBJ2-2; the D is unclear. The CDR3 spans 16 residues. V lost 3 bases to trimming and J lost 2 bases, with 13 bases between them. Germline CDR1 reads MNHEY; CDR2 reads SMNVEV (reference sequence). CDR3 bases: TGTGCCAGCAGTTTGGTTTCGCAACTCAACACCGGGGAGCTGTTTTTT. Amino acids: CASSLVSQLNTGELFF.

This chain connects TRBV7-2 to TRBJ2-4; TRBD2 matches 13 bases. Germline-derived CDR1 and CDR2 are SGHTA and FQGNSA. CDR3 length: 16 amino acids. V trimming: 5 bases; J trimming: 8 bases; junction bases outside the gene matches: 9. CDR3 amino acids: CASSPPGLAGMDIQYF. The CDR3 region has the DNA TGTGCCAGCAGCCCTCCGGGACTAGCGGGAATGGACATTCAGTACTTC.

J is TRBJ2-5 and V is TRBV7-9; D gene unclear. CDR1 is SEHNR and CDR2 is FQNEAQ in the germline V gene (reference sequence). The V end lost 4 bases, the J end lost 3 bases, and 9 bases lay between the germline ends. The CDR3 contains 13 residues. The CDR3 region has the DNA TGTGCCAGCAGCTCCCCGTTAGAAGAGACCCAGTACTTC. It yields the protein CASSSPLEETQYF. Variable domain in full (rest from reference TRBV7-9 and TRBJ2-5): DTGVSQNPRHKITKRGQNVTFRCDPISEHNRLYWYRQTLGQGPEFLTYFQNEAQLEKSRLLSDRFSAERPKGSFSTLEIQRTEQGDSAMYLCASSSPLEETQYFGPGTRLLVL.